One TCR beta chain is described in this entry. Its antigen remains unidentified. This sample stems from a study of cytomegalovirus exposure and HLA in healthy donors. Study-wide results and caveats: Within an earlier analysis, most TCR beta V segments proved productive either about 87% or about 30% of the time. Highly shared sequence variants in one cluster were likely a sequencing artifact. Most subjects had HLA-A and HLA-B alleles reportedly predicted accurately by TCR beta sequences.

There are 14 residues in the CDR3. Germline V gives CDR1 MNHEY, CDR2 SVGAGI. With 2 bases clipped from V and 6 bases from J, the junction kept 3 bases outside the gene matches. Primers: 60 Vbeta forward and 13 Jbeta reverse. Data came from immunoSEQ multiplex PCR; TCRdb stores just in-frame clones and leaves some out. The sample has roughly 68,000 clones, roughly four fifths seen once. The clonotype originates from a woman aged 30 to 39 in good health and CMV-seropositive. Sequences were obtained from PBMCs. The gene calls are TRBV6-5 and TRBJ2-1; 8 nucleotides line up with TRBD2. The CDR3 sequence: CASSYLGGGNEQFF. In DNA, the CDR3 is TGTGCCAGCAGTTACCTCGGGGGGGGCAATGAGCAGTTCTTC.